The clone carrying this T cell receptor beta chain was seen more than once but under ten times. What it binds is unknown. Germline CDR1 and CDR2: SQVTM and ANQGSEA. This CDR3 spans 13 amino acids. The trim removed 5 bases at V and 1 base at J, leaving 3 bases unmatched. This entry is derived from a study of siplizumab effects on memory and regulatory T cells. Study-wide results and limits: It seemed that naive T cells were more diverse than memory cells and were major contributors to the alloresponse.

Data came from immunoSEQ multiplex PCR; TCRdb stores just in-frame clones and leaves some out. The sample has roughly 100,000 clones, 93% seen once. This chain uses TRBV29-1 with TRBJ1-1; the match to TRBD1 covers 8 bases. The origin of this receptor is a human donor in good health. The sample was Tregs sorted from blood. The chain's CDR3 is CSVKDRANTEAFF. In nucleotides, the CDR3 is TGCAGCGTTAAGGACAGGGCGAACACTGAAGCTTTCTTT. Full variable domain (outside the CDR3, taken from reference TRBV29-1 and TRBJ1-1): SAVISQKPSRDICQRGTSLTIQCQVDSQVTMMFWYRQQPGQSLTLIATANQGSEATYESGFVIDKFPISRPNLTFSTLTVSNMSPEDSSIYLCSVKDRANTEAFFGQGTRLTVV.